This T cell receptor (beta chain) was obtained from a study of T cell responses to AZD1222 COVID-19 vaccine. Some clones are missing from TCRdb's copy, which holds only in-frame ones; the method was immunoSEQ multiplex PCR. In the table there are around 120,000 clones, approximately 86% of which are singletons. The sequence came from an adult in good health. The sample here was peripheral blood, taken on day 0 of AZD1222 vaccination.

The CDR3, as DNA: TGTGCCAGCAGCTTGGAGGACAGGGGGTTCAATGGCTACACCTTC. This codes for CASSLEDRGFNGYTF. V is TRBV5-5 and J is TRBJ1-2, with 10 nucleotides matching TRBD1. V was clipped by 0 bases and J by 6 bases; unmatched bases: 5. The germline V gene encodes CDR1 SGHKS and CDR2 YYEKEE (reference sequence). The CDR3 runs to 15 residues.